This TCR beta chain was documented in a study of blood T cell repertoires in COVID-19. On the study more broadly: COVID-19 samples from acute and convalescent phases originated in the United States, Italy and Spain. T cells, B-cell-depleted T cells, or PBMCs provided the cDNA or gDNA that served as material.

V lost 4 bases and J lost 0; bases outside the gene matches: 8. The germline CDR1 and CDR2 sequences are SGHAT and FQNNGV. The CDR3 is 16 residues long. Enrolled during active infection, Seattle patients were then followed longitudinally. Original analysis: The assay estimated nucleated cells by amplifying reference gene primers. Clones were sequenced by immunoSEQ multiplex PCR, and TCRdb holds only the in-frame ones, with some missing. V and J calls and clone size are as listed in that table; D and trimming were resolved from the DNA. The profile shows about 340,000 clones, 80% to 90% of them singletons.

This sequence joins TRBV11-2 and TRBJ1-1; 7 bases map to TRBD1. The sequence was obtained from a woman in her forties or fifties with COVID-19, enrolled during active disease. The sample consisted of peripheral blood. The CDR3 protein is CASSSLLGTVNTEAFF. CDR3 in DNA: TGTGCCAGCAGCTCCCTGCTCGGGACAGTGAACACTGAAGCTTTCTTT. The full variable domain, rest sourced from reference TRBV11-2 and TRBJ1-1, is EAGVAQSPRYKIIEKRQSVAFWCNPISGHATLYWYQQILGQGPKLLIQFQNNGVVDDSQLPKDRFSAERLKGVDSTLKIQPAKLEDSAVYLCASSSLLGTVNTEAFFGQGTRLTVV.